This T cell receptor beta chain derives from a study of neoadjuvant anti-PD-1 for oral cavity cancer. Trimming removed 5 bases at V and 3 bases at J, with 4 bases between. The germline V gene has CDR1 SEHNR and CDR2 FQNEAQ (reference sequence). This CDR3 has 11 residues. Time point: after neoadjuvant nivolumab, at surgical resection. The table lists this clone with a few counts. Tumor libraries mostly used 4.8 ug genomic DNA, two replicates each. TCRdb keeps only in-frame clones here, not all; method: immunoSEQ multiplex PCR. The sample gives about 15,000 clones, 40% of which show up once; 35% to 50% is in the top ten.

The TCR was taken from a person between 40 and 79 years old with oral cavity squamous cell carcinoma. Material: tumor tissue, obtained after nivolumab (anti-PD-1) treatment. The rearrangement links TRBV7-9 to TRBJ1-1, with unresolved D. As DNA, the CDR3 is TGTGCCAGCAGCCGGGACACTGAAGCTTTCTTT. Protein product: CASSRDTEAFF.